The 14 T cell receptor beta chains below were found in one sample sequenced in a study of tumor-infiltrating lymphocytes in primary liver carcinoma. Constant-region priming of roughly 490 ng total RNA yielded TCR beta cDNA. Slightly modified ARM-PCR, run as three nested multiplex PCR rounds, produced the TCR beta libraries. Both of the initial two PCR rounds ran for 10 cycles and employed TRBV1-TRBV30 forward primers alongside a C-beta reverse primer. MiXCR, applied by TCRdb to the multiplex PCR reads, yields one record per CDR3 protein. The profile shows about 54,000 distinct CDR3 sequences, around three quarters of them singletons. The tissue used was unsorted bulk material of roughly 17-34 mg. RNA and DNA were co-extracted from it with the AllPrep DNA/RNA mini kit. The sample was liver tumor tissue from sampling region 2. Subset given: tumor region T2, inferior pole. These receptor sequences come from a man between 40 and 49 years old with primary liver carcinoma and hepatitis B virus infection.

As concerns this clonotype: One end of the junction is discordant with germline, which a read error may explain. This chain connects TRBV6-5 to TRBJ2-3, with D unclear. The CDR3 has 15 amino acids. From germline, CDR1 is MNHEY and CDR2 SVGAGI. Written as DNA, the CDR3 is TGTGCCACCAGTTACTCGACGGTAGCAGCGAGGCCGCAATATTTT. Its protein product is CATSYSTVAARPQYF.

This clonotype has a handful of counts. The V call is TRBV30, the J call TRBJ2-7; D is possibly TRBD1 (5 bases). Germline V gene data show CDR1 as GTSNPN and CDR2 as SVGIG (reference sequence). The V end was cut by 6 bases, the J end by 5 bases, with 14 bases between. This CDR3 is built from 12 residues. CDR3 amino acids: CACQGMVHEQYF. The CDR3 coding sequence is TGTGCCTGTCAGGGTATGGTACACGAGCAGTACTTC.

Points on this clonotype: Compared with germline, one end of the junction differs, possibly owing to a read error. The chain recombines TRBV27 with TRBJ2-7; TRBD1 might be the D (5 bases). CDR1 is MNHEY and CDR2 is SMNVEV in the germline V gene (reference sequence). This CDR3 region has 11 residues. The CDR3 nucleotides read TGTACCTGGACAAGGATCTACGCGCAGTACTTC. Its protein product is CTWTRIYAQYF.

Notes on this clonotype: The germline gene is not matched at one end of the junction; a read error may be the cause. The V gene is TRBV6-1, the J gene TRBJ2-3, with TRBD2 matching over 11 bases. Germline-derived CDR1 and CDR2 are MNHNS and SASEGT. The CDR3 totals 14 residues. The CDR3 loop reads CASVLAGGADMQYF. DNA for the CDR3: TGTGCCAGCGTATTAGCGGGAGGGGCAGATATGCAGTATTTT.

A word on this clonotype: At one boundary the junction diverges from the germline segment, which might be a read error. V is TRBV6-5 and J is TRBJ1-3, with D unclear. The CDR3 loop spans 15 amino acids. Germline CDR1 and CDR2: MNHEY and SVGAGI. CDR3: CASRDDRCPGNTTYF. CDR3 DNA sequence: TGTGCCAGCAGAGACGACCGTTGCCCTGGAAACACCACATATTTT.

Regarding this clonotype: No conserved phenylalanine or tryptophan is present at the end of the CDR3, so a read error is the likely explanation. It is unclear where the CDR3 begins or ends on the DNA, so no DNA is shown, and the CDR3 is as TCRdb lists it. This chain links TRBV10-3 with TRBJ2-5. Ends included, the CDR3 has 11 residues. CDR1 ENHRY and CDR2 SYGVKD come from the germline V gene. CDR3 sequence reads: CAIREAETQYY.

The chain links TRBV7-9 to TRBJ2-1; no definite D call. Germline CDR1 reads SEHNR; CDR2 reads FQNEAQ (reference sequence). V dropped 4 bases and J dropped 9 bases, with 22 bases sitting between them. This CDR3 has 16 amino acids. The CDR3 region has the DNA TGTGCCAGCAGCTCTAGTGGGCCCCAGCAGAGAGCTGAGCAGTTCTTC. Amino acids: CASSSSGPQQRAEQFF.

A word on this clonotype: One end of the junction fails to match germline, which may point to a read error. The CDR3 spells CVSSFPAGGDEQFF. In DNA form, the CDR3 reads TGTGTCAGCAGTTTCCCCGCTGGAGGGGATGAGCAGTTCTTC. V is TRBV28 and J is TRBJ2-1; tentatively, D is TRBD2 (6 bases). Germline V CDR1 and CDR2: MDHEN, SYDVKM. The CDR3 is 14 amino acids.

This clonotype was recorded many times. The rearrangement uses TRBV5-5 and TRBJ1-1; no clear D gene. V was clipped by 2 bases and J by 2 bases, with 10 bases between them. The CDR3 is 14 residues long. Germline CDR1 SGHKS, CDR2 YYEKEE (reference sequence). CDR3 loop: CASSLQDRNTEAFF. DNA for the CDR3: TGTGCCAGCAGCTTACAAGATAGAAACACTGAAGCTTTCTTT.

In this sample, this clonotype turned up once. A junction boundary mismatches the germline segment, possibly from a read error. V usage is TRBV12-3 or TRBV12-4 and J usage is TRBJ2-7; D ambiguous. The CDR3 is 13 residues long. CDR3: CTSTRLEYYEQSF. The DNA for the CDR3 is TGTACCAGCACCCGACTGGAATACTACGAGCAGTCCTTC.

CDR3 bases: TGCAGCGTTGAGGGGCTTAACAAAGAGGCCGAGTACTTC. Amino acid sequence: CSVEGLNKEAEYF. The rearrangement links TRBV29-1 to TRBJ2-5; tentatively, D is TRBD1 (5 bases). Germline values: CDR1 SQVTM, CDR2 ANQGSEA. The CDR3 has 13 amino acids. Trimming took off 3 bases at V and 12 bases at J, with 20 bases between the two ends.

Notes on this clonotype: Sequence at one end of the junction differs from germline and may be a read error. CDR3 loop: CASSSELGETQYF. The CDR3 region has the DNA TGTGCCAGCAGCTCCGAGCTCGGGGAGACCCAGTATTTC. The rearrangement links TRBV13 to TRBJ2-5, with D possibly matching TRBD2 (5 bases). The CDR3 contains 13 residues. CDR1 is PRHDT, CDR2 FYEKMQ, per germline (reference sequence).

This chain joins TRBV29-1 and TRBJ1-2, with 10 bases aligning to TRBD1. The length of the CDR3 is 16 residues. V lost 6 bases to trimming and J lost 6 bases; unmatched junction nucleotides: 16. Per germline, CDR1 SQVTM and CDR2 ANQGSEA. The CDR3 DNA follows: TGCAGCGTCGCAACCCTATCTGACAGGGGGCTGAATGGCTACACCTTC. Translated: CSVATLSDRGLNGYTF.

This clonotype was picked up many times. This chain joins TRBV5-1 and TRBJ2-2, with D unclear. This CDR3 spans 16 amino acids. Germline V lookup: CDR1 SGHRS, CDR2 YFSETQ. V lost 0 bases, J lost 3 bases, and 12 bases lay in between. The CDR3 bases are TGCGCCAGCAGCTTGGCCGGGCGAACGGACACCGGGGAGCTGTTTTTT. It specifies CASSLAGRTDTGELFF.